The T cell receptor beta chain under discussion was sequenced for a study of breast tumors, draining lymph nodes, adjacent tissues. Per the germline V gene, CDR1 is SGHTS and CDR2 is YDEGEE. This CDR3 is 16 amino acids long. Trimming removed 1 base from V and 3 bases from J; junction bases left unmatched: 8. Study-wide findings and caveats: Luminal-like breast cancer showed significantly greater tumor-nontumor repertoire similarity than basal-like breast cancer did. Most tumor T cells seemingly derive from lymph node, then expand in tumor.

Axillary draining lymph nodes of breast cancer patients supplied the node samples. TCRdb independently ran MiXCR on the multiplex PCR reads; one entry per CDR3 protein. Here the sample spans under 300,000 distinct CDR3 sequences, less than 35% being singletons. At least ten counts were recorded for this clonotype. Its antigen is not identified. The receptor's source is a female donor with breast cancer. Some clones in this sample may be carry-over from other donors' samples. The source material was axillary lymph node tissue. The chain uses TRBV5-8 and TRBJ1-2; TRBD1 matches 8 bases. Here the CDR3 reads CASSLLDRAVDYGYTF. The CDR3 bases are TGTGCCAGCAGCTTGCTGGACAGGGCTGTTGACTATGGCTACACCTTC.